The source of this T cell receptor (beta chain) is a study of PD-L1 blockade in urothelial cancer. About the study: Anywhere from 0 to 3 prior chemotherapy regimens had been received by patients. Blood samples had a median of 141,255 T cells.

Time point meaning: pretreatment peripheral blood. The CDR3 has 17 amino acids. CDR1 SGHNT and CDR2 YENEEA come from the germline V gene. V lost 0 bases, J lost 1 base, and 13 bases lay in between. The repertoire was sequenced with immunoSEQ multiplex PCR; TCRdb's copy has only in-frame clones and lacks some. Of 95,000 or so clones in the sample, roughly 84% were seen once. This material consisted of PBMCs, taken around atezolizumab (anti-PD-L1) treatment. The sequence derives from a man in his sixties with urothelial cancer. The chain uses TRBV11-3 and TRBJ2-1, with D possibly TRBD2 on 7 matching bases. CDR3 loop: CASSLEGGRDSYNEQFF. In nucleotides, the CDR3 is TGTGCCAGCAGCTTAGAGGGGGGGCGAGATTCCTACAATGAGCAGTTCTTC.